The 3 T cell receptor beta chains below come from one sample, sequenced in a study of CD8 T cells in ankylosing spondylitis (dated by TCRdb to 2015 to 2018). General study outcomes and caveats: Blood from ankylosing spondylitis patients appeared to be characterized by a TCR beta motif made up of about 8 highly homologous amino acid variants.

Libraries were made using 5' RACE. TCRdb names Illumina HiSeq 2500 as the instrument used. The public reads were run again by TCRdb, first through fastp at Q25 and then through MiXCR, and only productive beta chains were kept. Rows with one shared CDR3 protein collapse into an entry with the most common genes and DNA. Here the sample has about 440,000 distinct CDR3 sequences; approximately 17% occur a single time. Jointly, the top ten make up approximately 1% of the sample. These receptors' antigens are unknown. The sample taken for sequencing was blood, either unsorted or a sorted T cell fraction (not recorded which). Source of these receptors: a male donor with ankylosing spondylitis.

The sample holds a few counts of this clonotype. The V and J genes are TRBV6-1 and TRBJ2-1; D remains unclear. The CDR3 has 16 amino acids. Trimming took 5 bases from V and 8 from J, leaving 22 bases between them. The germline V gene encodes CDR1 MNHNS and CDR2 SASEGT. This chain's CDR3 is CASSPWVLELGDEQFF. In DNA, the CDR3 is TGTGCCAGCAGTCCATGGGTACTGGAGCTAGGTGATGAGCAGTTCTTC.

The chain has TRBV7-2 and TRBJ2-7, with 7 bases matching TRBD1. Germline CDR1 reads SGHTA; CDR2 reads FQGNSA. V gave up 5 bases and J gave up 2 bases; unmatched junction bases: 6. The CDR3 is made up of 14 amino acids. CDR3 nucleotide sequence: TGTGCCAGCAGCGCGAACAGGGGACCCTACGAGCAGTACTTC. Amino acid sequence: CASSANRGPYEQYF.

The chain joins TRBV30 to TRBJ2-5; possibly TRBD1 for D (6 bases). The length of the CDR3 is 15 residues. Looked up from germline, CDR1 is GTSNPN and CDR2 is SVGIG (reference sequence). The ends were cut back, 2 bases at V and 2 bases at J, with 15 bases in the middle. CDR3 coding DNA: TGTGCCTGGAGTACGGGGTCAGGGGTACAAGAGACCCAGTACTTC. The encoded protein is CAWSTGSGVQETQYF.